This is a list of T cell receptor beta chains from one sample in a study of technical replicates of blood from a few donors. Sequencing used immunoSEQ multiplex PCR; TCRdb keeps in-frame clones, though not all of them. The table shows 60,000 to 65,000 clones, with around 87% occurring only once. The sample was PBMCs. Receptor source: a human donor in good health. Some clones in this sample may be carry-over from other donors' samples. The CDR3 runs from the conserved cysteine through the conserved F or W.

j_call v_call cdr3_aa
TRBJ1-4 TRBV2 CASSEDSRRAEKLFF
TRBJ2-1 TRBV11-3 CASSSWGAGAAAEQFF
TRBJ1-4 TRBV5-6 CASTETTGLSGEKLFF
TRBJ1-2 TRBV6-1 CASSEDVRKAGYTF
TRBJ1-5 TRBV6-6 CASRTGTGVQPQHF
TRBJ1-1 TRBV9 CASSVVAGMNTEAFF
TRBJ2-2 TRBV5-8 CASSLTSGLGNTGELFF
TRBJ1-1 TRBV7-3 CASSRAPKIGTEAFF
TRBJ2-7 TRBV18 CASSPPSSYEQYF
TRBJ2-5 TRBV7-2 CASSLVPAGGQETQYF
TRBJ1-2 TRBV2 CASSDGTKGCTF
TRBJ1-3 TRBV5-6 CASSSSGTGGRGNTIYF
TRBJ2-2 TRBV19 CASSYYEELFF
TRBJ2-2 TRBV5-6 CASSLRGITGELFF
TRBJ2-7 TRBV9 CASSVADSPTYEQYF
TRBJ2-5 TRBV2 CASSEWAAEETQYF
TRBJ2-3 TRBV27 CASSSGLAARTDTQYF
TRBJ2-7 TRBV7-6 CASSFTRGEQYF
TRBJ2-3 TRBV27 CASSLSGTGYTDTQYF
TRBJ2-3 TRBV5-1 CASSLAVASGNTDTQYF
TRBJ2-3 TRBV7-6 CASSPNLGGGTDTQYF
TRBJ2-7 TRBV7-9 CASSFPGTGTPYEQYF
TRBJ2-3 TRBV6-5 CASGLAGGPLNTQYF
TRBJ2-3 TRBV5-1 CASSATGDTQYF
TRBJ1-5 TRBV19 CASSRHGTDRSNQPQHF
TRBJ1-6 TRBV27 CASSLVRTPRSYNSPLHF
TRBJ1-5 TRBV5-6 CASSFRGGRNQPQHF
TRBJ2-7 TRBV5-6 CASSSERGASYEQYF
TRBJ2-1 TRBV4-3 CASSQGGTGGEQFF
TRBJ2-1 TRBV20-1 CSAGDYNEQFF
TRBJ2-7 TRBV19 CASSIDQGQGSYEQYF
TRBJ2-3 TRBV2 CASSSTLGVGSDTQYF
TRBJ2-1 TRBV11-2 CASSRPGQQYNEQFF
TRBJ1-2 TRBV19 CASSISFTGRRNYGYTF
TRBJ1-2 TRBV10-3 CAISEPDRGHLGGYTF
TRBJ2-3 TRBV14 CASSPGLSTDTQYF
TRBJ2-2 TRBV2 CASSAPLGRELFF
TRBJ2-5 TRBV5-8 CASSSGQGGETQYF
TRBJ1-1 TRBV4-3 CASSQVRRAEAFF
TRBJ1-2 TRBV27 CASSSSGFDYGYTF
TRBJ2-3 TRBV19 CASSPQGAKGGDTQYF
TRBJ2-3 TRBV5-1 CASSPPGQGSTDTQYF
TRBJ1-5 TRBV12-5 CASGLTSGNQPQHF
TRBJ2-1 TRBV30 CAWSVSRYNEQFF
TRBJ1-6 TRBV7-3 CASSSVGGARSPLHF
TRBJ2-7 TRBV6-1 CASRGQGAAEQYF
TRBJ2-2 TRBV4-1 CASSQRVTSGGSGELFF
TRBJ1-5 TRBV7-9 CASSPSPLGGNQPQHF
TRBJ2-3 TRBV6-5 CASSSGTGISTDTQYF
TRBJ2-7 TRBV19 CASRQGASYEQYF
TRBJ1-3 TRBV7-9 CASSLLFRTVSGNTIYF
TRBJ1-2 TRBV4-3 CASSQDFSEYGYTF
TRBJ1-5 TRBV10-3 CAISDSGTGSNQPQHF
TRBJ2-7 TRBV10-3 CAISAGTSFSYEQYF
TRBJ2-5 TRBV2 CASSPGTRAYQETQYF
TRBJ1-2 TRBV7-2 CASSPGQGGLPGYTF
TRBJ1-1 TRBV19 CASSWTGGNTEAFF